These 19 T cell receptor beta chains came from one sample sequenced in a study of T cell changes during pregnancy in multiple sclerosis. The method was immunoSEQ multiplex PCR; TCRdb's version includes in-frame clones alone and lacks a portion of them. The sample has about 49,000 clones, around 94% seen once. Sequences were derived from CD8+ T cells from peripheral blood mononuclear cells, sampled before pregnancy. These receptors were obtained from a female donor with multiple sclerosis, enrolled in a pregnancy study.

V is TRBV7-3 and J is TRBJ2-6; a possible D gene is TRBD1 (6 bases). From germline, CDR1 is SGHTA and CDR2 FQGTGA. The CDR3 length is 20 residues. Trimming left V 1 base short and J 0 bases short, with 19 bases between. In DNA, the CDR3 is TGTGCCAGCAGCTTAAGTCCCTGGGGGCGCGTCCTCTCTGGGGCCAACGTCCTGACTTTC. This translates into CASSLSPWGRVLSGANVLTF.

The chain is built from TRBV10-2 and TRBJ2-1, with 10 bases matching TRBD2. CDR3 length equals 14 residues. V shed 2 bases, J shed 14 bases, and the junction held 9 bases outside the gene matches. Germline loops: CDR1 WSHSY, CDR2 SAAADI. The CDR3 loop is CASSEEREGRQKFF. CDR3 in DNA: TGCGCCAGCAGTGAGGAGCGGGAGGGCCGACAAAAGTTCTTC.

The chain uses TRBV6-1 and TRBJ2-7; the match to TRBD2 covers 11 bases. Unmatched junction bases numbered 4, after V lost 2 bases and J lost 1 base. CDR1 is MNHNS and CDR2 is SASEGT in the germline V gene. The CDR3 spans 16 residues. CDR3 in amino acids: CASSESVAGGSYEQYF. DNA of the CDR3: TGTGCCAGCAGTGAATCGGTAGCGGGGGGGTCCTACGAGCAGTACTTC.

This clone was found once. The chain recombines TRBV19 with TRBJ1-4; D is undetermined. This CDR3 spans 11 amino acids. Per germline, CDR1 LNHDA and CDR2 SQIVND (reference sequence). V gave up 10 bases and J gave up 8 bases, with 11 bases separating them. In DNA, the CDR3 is TGTGCCACTGCGGCCGGGGAAAAACTGTTTTTT. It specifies CATAAGEKLFF.

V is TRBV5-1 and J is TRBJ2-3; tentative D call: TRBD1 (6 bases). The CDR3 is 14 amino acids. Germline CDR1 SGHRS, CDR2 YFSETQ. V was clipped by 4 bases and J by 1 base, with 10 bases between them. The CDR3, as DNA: TGCGCCAGCAGCAAGGACAGTCGCACAGATACGCAGTATTTT. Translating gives CASSKDSRTDTQYF.

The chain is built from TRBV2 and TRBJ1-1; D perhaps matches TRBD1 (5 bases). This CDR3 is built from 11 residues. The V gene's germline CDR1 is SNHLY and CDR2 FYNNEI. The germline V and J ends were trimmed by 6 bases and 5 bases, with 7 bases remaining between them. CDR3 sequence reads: CASRGGTEAFF. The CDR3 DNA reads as TGTGCCAGCAGGGGGGGGACTGAAGCTTTCTTT.

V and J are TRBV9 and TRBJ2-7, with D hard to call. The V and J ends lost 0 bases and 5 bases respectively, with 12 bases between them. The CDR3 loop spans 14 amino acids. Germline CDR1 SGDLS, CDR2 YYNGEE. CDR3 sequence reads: CASSVGGEVHEQYF. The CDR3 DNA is TGTGCCAGCAGCGTAGGAGGAGAGGTCCACGAGCAGTACTTC.

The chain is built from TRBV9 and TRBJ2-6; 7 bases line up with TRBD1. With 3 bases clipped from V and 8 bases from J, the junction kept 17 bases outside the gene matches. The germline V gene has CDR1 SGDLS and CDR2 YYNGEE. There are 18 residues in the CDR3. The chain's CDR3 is CASSARLDRPPRPNVLTF. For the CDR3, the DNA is TGTGCCAGCAGCGCTCGTTTGGACAGGCCTCCTCGCCCCAACGTCCTGACTTTC.

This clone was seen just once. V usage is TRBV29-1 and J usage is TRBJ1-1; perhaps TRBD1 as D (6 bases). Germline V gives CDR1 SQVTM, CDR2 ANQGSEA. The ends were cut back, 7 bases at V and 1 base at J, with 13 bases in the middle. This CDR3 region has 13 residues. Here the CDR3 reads CSGAGTPNTEAFF. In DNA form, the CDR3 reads TGCAGCGGAGCCGGGACACCGAACACTGAAGCTTTCTTT.

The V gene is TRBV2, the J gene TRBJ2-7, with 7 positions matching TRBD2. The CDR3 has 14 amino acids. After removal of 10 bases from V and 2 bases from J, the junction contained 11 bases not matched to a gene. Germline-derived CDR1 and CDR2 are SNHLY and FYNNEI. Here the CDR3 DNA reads TGTGCCAAGAGGGAGCGGGATCATCCCTACGAGCAGTACTTC. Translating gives CAKRERDHPYEQYF.

DNA for the CDR3: TGTGCCAGTAGTTTGCGGGGGGGAGGATTCACTGAAGCTTTCTTT. It is translated as CASSLRGGGFTEAFF. The rearrangement joins TRBV19 to TRBJ1-1, with a possible D match to TRBD1 (5 bases). The germline V gene has CDR1 LNHDA and CDR2 SQIVND (reference sequence). V gave up 5 bases and J gave up 4 bases, with 17 bases separating them. This CDR3 contains 15 residues.

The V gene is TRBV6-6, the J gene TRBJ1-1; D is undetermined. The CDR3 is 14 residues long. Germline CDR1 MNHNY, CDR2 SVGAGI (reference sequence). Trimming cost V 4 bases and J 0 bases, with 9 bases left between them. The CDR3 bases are TGTGCCAGCAGTTCAACAGCACTGAACACTGAAGCTTTCTTT. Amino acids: CASSSTALNTEAFF.

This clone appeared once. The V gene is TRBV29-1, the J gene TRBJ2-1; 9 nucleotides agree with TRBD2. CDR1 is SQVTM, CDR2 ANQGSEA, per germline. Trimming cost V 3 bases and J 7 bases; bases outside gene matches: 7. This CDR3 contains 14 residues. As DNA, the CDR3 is TGCAGCGTTGACGGCGGGAGGGCTGAAAATGAGCAGTTCTTC. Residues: CSVDGGRAENEQFF.

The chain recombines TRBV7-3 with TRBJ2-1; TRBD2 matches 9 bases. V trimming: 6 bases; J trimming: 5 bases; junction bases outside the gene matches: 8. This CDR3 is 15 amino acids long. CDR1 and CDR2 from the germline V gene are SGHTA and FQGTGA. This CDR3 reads CASSSSGSLDNEQFF. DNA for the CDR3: TGTGCCAGCAGTAGTAGCGGGAGTTTGGACAATGAGCAGTTCTTC.

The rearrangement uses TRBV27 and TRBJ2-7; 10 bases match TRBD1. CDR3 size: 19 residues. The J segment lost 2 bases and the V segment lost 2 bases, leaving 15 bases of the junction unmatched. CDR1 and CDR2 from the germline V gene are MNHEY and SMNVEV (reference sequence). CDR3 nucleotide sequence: TGTGCCAGCAGTTTACTGGGACAGGGGTCTAGCGGACTAGCCTACGAGCAGTACTTC. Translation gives CASSLLGQGSSGLAYEQYF.

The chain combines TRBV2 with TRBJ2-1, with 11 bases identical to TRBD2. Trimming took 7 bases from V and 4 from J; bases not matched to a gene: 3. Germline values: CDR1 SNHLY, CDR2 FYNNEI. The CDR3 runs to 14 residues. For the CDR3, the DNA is TGTGCCAGCACGCGACTAGCGGGGTACAATGAGCAGTTCTTC. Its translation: CASTRLAGYNEQFF.

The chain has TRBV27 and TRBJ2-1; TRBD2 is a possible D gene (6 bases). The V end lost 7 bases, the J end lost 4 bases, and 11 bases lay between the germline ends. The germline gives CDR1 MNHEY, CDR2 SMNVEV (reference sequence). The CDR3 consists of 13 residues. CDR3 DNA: TGTGCCAGCATGCCTGGGAGGTACAATGAGCAGTTCTTC. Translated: CASMPGRYNEQFF.

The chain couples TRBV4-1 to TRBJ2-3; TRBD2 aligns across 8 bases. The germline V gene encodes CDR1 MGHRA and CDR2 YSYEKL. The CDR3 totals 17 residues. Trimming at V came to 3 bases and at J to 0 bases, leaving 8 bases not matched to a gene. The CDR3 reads CASSQGGGRTSTDTQYF. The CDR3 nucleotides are TGCGCCAGCAGCCAGGGAGGCGGGAGGACGAGCACAGATACGCAGTATTTT.

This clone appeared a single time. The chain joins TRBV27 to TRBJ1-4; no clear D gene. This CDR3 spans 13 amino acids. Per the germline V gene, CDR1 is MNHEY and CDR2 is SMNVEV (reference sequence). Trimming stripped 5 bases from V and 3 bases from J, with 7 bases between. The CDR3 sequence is CASSPAANEKLFF. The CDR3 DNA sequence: TGTGCCAGCAGTCCCGCGGCTAATGAAAAACTGTTTTTT.